The 10 T cell receptor beta chains reported below all come from one sample, sequenced in a study of immune heterogeneity within non-small cell lung tumors. Template material for each sample was 550 to 700 ng of bulk tumor genomic DNA. Biopsies, several per primary tumor and spaced far apart, were collected during surgery. Curative surgical treatment was performed in patients who had newly diagnosed, untreated non-small cell lung cancer. Multiplex PCR relied on 32 V and 13 J primers to amplify TCR beta CDR3. TCRdb re-called the multiplex PCR reads through MiXCR, storing one row per CDR3 protein. The sample yields more than 9,000 distinct CDR3 sequences, around 30% seen once. Sequences were obtained from lung tumor tissue. The receptor set was obtained from a woman aged 45-59 years with non-small cell lung cancer.

In DNA form, the CDR3 reads TGTGCCAGCAGTGCGCCCGGGGGGACGAATGAGCAGTTCTTC. Protein sequence: CASSAPGGTNEQFF. The chain employs TRBV12-3 or TRBV12-4 and TRBJ2-1; 7 nucleotides agree with TRBD2. The CDR3 is made up of 14 amino acids. The V gene end was trimmed by 5 bases and the J gene end by 7 bases; junction bases not matched to a gene: 8.

This clonotype was detected many times. V usage is TRBV12-3 or TRBV12-4 and J usage is TRBJ2-2; no reliable D call. This CDR3 is built from 14 residues. The V gene lost 3 bases and the J gene lost 5 bases, with 10 bases spanning the gap. In nucleotides, the CDR3 is TGTGCCAGCAGTTTTCTAAGGGATACCGGGGAGCTGTTTTTT. It translates to CASSFLRDTGELFF.

This rearrangement joins TRBV5-1 to TRBJ2-3; D perhaps matches TRBD1 (7 bases). The germline V gene encodes CDR1 SGHRS and CDR2 YFSETQ. V gave up 6 bases and J gave up 3 bases, with 20 bases separating them. This CDR3 is built from 16 residues. The CDR3 nucleotides are TGCGCCAGCATGGTCAGGGGGGCCTGCACAACAGATACGCAGTATTTT. Encoded protein: CASMVRGACTTDTQYF.

This clonotype is medium-sized within its sample. The chain employs TRBV29-1 and TRBJ1-1; 9 bases line up with TRBD1. With V trimmed by 7 bases and J by 11 bases, 14 bases remained unmatched. The CDR3 runs to 13 residues. From germline, CDR1 is SQVTM and CDR2 ANQGSEA. The CDR3 protein is CSAPGGTGCFAFF. CDR3 bases: TGCAGCGCCCCGGGGGGGACAGGGTGTTTTGCTTTCTTT.

For this clonotype: A much larger clone differs by one base, so this may be a read error. DNA of the CDR3: TGTGCCAGCAGTGACCGGGTATCCGGCAATCAGCCCCAGCATTTT. Translation: CASSDRVSGNQPQHF. The V and J genes are TRBV28 and TRBJ1-5, with D uncertain. The CDR3 loop spans 15 amino acids. Germline values: CDR1 MDHEN, CDR2 SYDVKM. Trimming pared 5 bases from V and 2 bases from J, leaving 13 bases between.

Many counts were recorded for this clonotype. The V gene is TRBV30, the J gene TRBJ1-2; tentative D call: TRBD1 (5 bases). The CDR3 length is 15 residues. Between the trimmed V and J ends, which lost 3 bases and 3 bases, there was a span of 17 bases. Germline V lookup: CDR1 GTSNPN, CDR2 SVGIG (reference sequence). The CDR3 sequence: CAWSRRGAQDYGYTF. As DNA, the CDR3 is TGTGCCTGGAGCAGAAGAGGGGCACAGGACTATGGCTACACCTTC.

This clonotype has a handful of counts. The V gene is TRBV20-1, the J gene TRBJ2-3; D gene uncertain. Trimming cost V 0 bases and J 2 bases, with 3 bases left between them. The CDR3 loop spans 12 amino acids. The germline V gene has CDR1 DFQATT and CDR2 SNEGSKA (reference sequence). The CDR3 is CSARDDTDTQYF. Here the CDR3 DNA reads TGCAGTGCTAGAGATGACACAGATACGCAGTATTTT.

In its sample, this clonotype ranks as medium-sized (0.01 to 0.1%). The chain combines TRBV19 with TRBJ1-2; 9 nucleotides align to TRBD1. V trimming: 5 bases; J trimming: 7 bases; junction bases outside the gene matches: 11. The germline gives CDR1 LNHDA, CDR2 SQIVND (reference sequence). The CDR3 contains 15 residues. The CDR3 DNA reads as TGTGCCAGTAGTGGGGGGACAGGGAGCGCCCTTGGCTACACCTTC. The encoded protein is CASSGGTGSALGYTF.

This clonotype came up many times. The chain couples TRBV2 to TRBJ1-5; D possibly corresponds to TRBD1 (5 bases). The CDR3 loop spans 14 amino acids. The V and J ends lost 9 bases and 4 bases respectively, with 16 bases between them. CDR1 and CDR2 from the germline V gene are SNHLY and FYNNEI. Here the CDR3 reads CASAMGEGNQPQHF. As DNA, the CDR3 is TGTGCCAGTGCCATGGGGGAGGGAAATCAGCCCCAGCATTTT.

The chain employs TRBV28 and TRBJ2-5; D remains ambiguous. There are 12 residues in the CDR3. Germline V lookup: CDR1 MDHEN, CDR2 SYDVKM. V lost 3 bases and J 1 base, leaving 3 bases between the germline ends. The CDR3 sequence: CASSFIQETQYF. CDR3 nucleotides: TGTGCCAGCAGTTTCATCCAAGAGACCCAGTACTTC.